This TCR beta chain was identified in a study of glioma-infiltrating T cells. TCR alpha and beta CDR3 regions were amplified from RNA using iRepertoire nested multiplex PCR. One entry per CDR3 protein results from TCRdb running MiXCR on the multiplex PCR reads. The data hold 160,000 or so distinct CDR3 sequences, with about 46% observed a single time. This CDR3 comprises 15 residues. With 4 bases removed from V and 8 bases from J, the gap between germline ends came to 18 bases. CDR1 and CDR2 from the germline V gene are SEHNR and FQNEAQ (reference sequence). This sequence was found in a human donor with low-grade glioma or glioblastoma, undergoing nonglioma brain surgery, or in good health (not recorded which). The specimen sequenced was glioma tissue, nonneoplastic brain tissue, or PBMCs (not recorded which). The V call is TRBV7-9, the J call TRBJ2-1; D unresolved. CDR3 DNA sequence: TGTGCCAGCAGCTCCGTCCGGATTTCCCAGGATGAGCAGTTCTTC. This sequence encodes CASSSVRISQDEQFF.